The 8 T cell receptor beta chains listed next were all sequenced from one sample in a study of response to subunit inactivated influenza vaccine. TCRdb independently ran MiXCR on the RT-PCR reads; one entry per CDR3 protein. The sample holds 650,000 to 800,000 distinct CDR3 sequences, under 20% seen once. This sample comprised PBMCs from blood, obtained 5 to 6 days after vaccination. All receptors come from a middle-aged man who received an inactivated influenza vaccine.

This clonotype was observed a few times. J is TRBJ1-5 and V is TRBV15; no clear D gene. The germline gives CDR1 LNHNV, CDR2 YYDKDF (reference sequence). V was shortened by 3 bases and J by 1 base, with 7 bases between the two germline ends. CDR3 length: 14 amino acids. In DNA form, the CDR3 reads TGTGCCACCAGCAGGGGAGAGAGCAATCAGCCCCAGCATTTT. Encoded protein: CATSRGESNQPQHF.

V and J are TRBV5-1 and TRBJ1-3; no firm D call. The CDR3 is made up of 17 amino acids. V was cut by 0 bases and J by 0 bases, with 13 bases left in between. Germline V CDR1 and CDR2: SGHRS, YFSETQ. As DNA, the CDR3 is TGCGCCAGCAGCTTGGCCCCCGTTAGGGCCTCTGGAAACACCATATATTTT. It is translated as CASSLAPVRASGNTIYF. Filled out from reference TRBV5-1 and TRBJ1-3, the complete variable domain reads KAGVTQTPRYLIKTRGQQVTLSCSPISGHRSVSWYQQTPGQGLQFLFEYFSETQRNKGNFPGRFSGRQFSNSRSEMNVSTLELGDSALYLCASSLAPVRASGNTIYFGEGSWLTVV.

CDR3: CASSPNALNYGYTF. The DNA of the CDR3 is TGTGCCAGCTCACCAAACGCGCTAAACTATGGCTACACCTTC. This chain links TRBV18 with TRBJ1-2, with unresolved D. Between the trimmed V and J ends, which lost 2 bases and 2 bases, there was a span of 9 bases. Germline V lookup: CDR1 KGHSH, CDR2 LQKENI. This CDR3 has 14 residues.

This clonotype was observed at least ten times. This rearrangement joins TRBV6-1 to TRBJ2-5; 7 bases are a match to TRBD1. With 3 bases clipped from V and 2 bases from J, the junction kept 3 bases outside the gene matches. The CDR3 runs to 14 residues. Looked up from germline, CDR1 is MNHNS and CDR2 is SASEGT. For the CDR3, the DNA is TGTGCCAGCAGTGATTGGGACAGTCAAGAGACCCAGTACTTC. Amino acids: CASSDWDSQETQYF.

A few counts support this clonotype. CDR3 DNA: TGTGCCAGCAGTTTATTGGCGCGGGACGGTGAGCAGTTCTTC. Protein sequence: CASSLLARDGEQFF. V usage is TRBV28 and J usage is TRBJ2-1; possible D gene TRBD2, 6 bases. The CDR3 has 14 amino acids. Trimming took off 1 base at V and 9 bases at J, with 13 bases between the two ends. The germline CDR1 and CDR2 sequences are MDHEN and SYDVKM.

This clonotype was counted many times. This chain's CDR3 is CASSLAPPGANEKLFF. The CDR3 DNA reads as TGCGCCAGCAGCTTGGCGCCCCCTGGGGCTAATGAAAAACTGTTTTTT. The rearrangement uses TRBV5-1 and TRBJ1-4; D not resolved. Trimming shortened V by 0 bases and J by 3 bases, and 12 bases separated the two germline ends. Germline lookup yields CDR1 SGHRS and CDR2 YFSETQ. This CDR3 is built from 16 residues.

The sample holds many counts of this clonotype. This chain uses TRBV7-2 with TRBJ2-7, with D unclear. V was shortened by 0 bases and J by 6 bases, with 6 bases between the two germline ends. This CDR3 spans 12 amino acids. Per the germline V gene, CDR1 is SGHTA and CDR2 is FQGNSA. The DNA for the CDR3 is TGTGCCAGCAGCTTAGCGGGCGCCGAGCAGTACTTC. Encoded protein: CASSLAGAEQYF.

J is TRBJ2-1 and V is TRBV10-3; TRBD2 matches at 8 bases. J lost 3 bases, V lost 6 bases, and 4 bases had no gene match. The CDR3 is 14 residues long. In germline, CDR1 is ENHRY, CDR2 SYGVKD. CDR3 nucleotides: TGTGCCATCAGACCCGGGGGGGGCTACAATGAGCAGTTCTTC. It translates to CAIRPGGGYNEQFF.